This T cell receptor beta chain emerged from a study of blood T cell repertoires in COVID-19. For the study at large: The analysed material was cDNA or gDNA that came from T cells, B-cell-depleted T cells, or PBMCs.

The CDR3 is made up of 17 amino acids. V lost 0 bases and J 4 bases, leaving 17 bases between the germline ends. From germline, CDR1 is LGHNA and CDR2 YSLEER. Produced via immunoSEQ multiplex PCR; TCRdb's table is partial and in-frame only. The table records about 270,000 clones, roughly four fifths of them present only once. Material for sequencing was peripheral blood. The source is a woman between 45 and 60 years old who had recovered from COVID-19. The chain recombines TRBV4-3 with TRBJ2-3; tentatively, D is TRBD1 (5 bases). CDR3 loop: CASSQERTHFRADTQYF. The CDR3 nucleotides read TGCGCCAGCAGCCAAGAACGGACCCATTTCAGGGCAGATACGCAGTATTTT.